This record looks at one T cell receptor (beta chain) sequence and its context. The antigen remains undetermined. Clones were read by immunoSEQ multiplex PCR, and TCRdb kept only the in-frame ones, dropping some. In the table there are fewer than 130,000 clones, 87% of which are singletons. The entry originates in a study of T cell responses to AZD1222 COVID-19 vaccine. Study at large: Second doses were pooled across both intervals (about 4 or about 12 weeks). Study-wide findings and caveats: In a largely white British group with more females than males, clonal diversity was possibly underestimated. The CD4 TCRs associated with vaccination extended across spike and predominated at 160-218 and 743-854.

CDR1 and CDR2 from the germline V gene are SGHKS and YYEKEE (reference sequence). This CDR3 comprises 15 residues. The V gene lost 5 bases and the J gene lost 0 bases, with 15 bases spanning the gap. The material sequenced was peripheral blood, taken on day 0 of AZD1222 vaccination. The clonotype originates from an adult in good health. The V call is TRBV5-5, the J call TRBJ2-7, with TRBD1 as a possible D gene (6 bases). The CDR3 DNA is TGTGCCAGCAGACGCATTGACAGGAGCTCCTACGAGCAGTACTTC. Amino acids: CASRRIDRSSYEQYF.